The T cell receptor beta chain under discussion was sequenced for a study of human T cells and chemical hapten exposure. Study context: Variation in per-sample TCR yields came mainly from small pooled library volume differences. General study findings and limits: The immune response of these alopecia patients might not match healthy individuals'. Among TCRs, those above 1 in 1000 frequency were unaffected by DPC sensitization.

CDR1 and CDR2 from the germline V gene are SGHRS and YFSETQ. V lost 4 bases, J lost 0 bases, and 7 bases stayed unmatched. The CDR3 length is 17 residues. Note on this clonotype: Its antigen is as yet unknown.

Library preparation tagged each individual cDNA molecule with a unique molecular identifier. Each CDR3 protein is one row after TCRdb ran MiXCR on the RACE reads. The sample includes 150,000 to 200,000 distinct CDR3 sequences, about 27% of them seen just once. Time point described: patch test 3, about 24 weeks after DPC sensitization. Specified treatment: therapeutic diphenylcyclopropenone sensitization with weekly scalp DPC. J is TRBJ2-6 and V is TRBV5-1; 7 nucleotides agree with TRBD2. The starting material was whole blood, obtained in connection with sensitization to the hapten diphenylcyclopropenone (DPC). This TCR came from a woman aged 18-29 years with alopecia areata. Some clones in this sample may be carry-over from other donors' samples. CDR3 residues: CASSIRDYFSGANVLTF. CDR3 coding DNA: TGCGCCAGCAGCATCCGGGACTACTTCTCTGGGGCCAACGTCCTGACTTTC.